This T cell receptor (beta chain) was profiled in a study of low-dose radiotherapy and immunotherapy resistance in tumors. Time point denoted: before trial treatment. As a condition of eligibility, patients had advanced solid tumors lacking tumor-infiltrating lymphocytes. The CDR3 contains 14 residues. The V and J ends lost 3 bases and 0 bases respectively, with 9 bases between them. TRAV- and TRBV-specific primers were used for first-strand cDNA, which covered alpha and beta chains. With a V-primer adapter and a constant-region primer, TCRs were amplified for about 22 PCR cycles. TCRdb reanalysed the reads using MiXCR and keeps one entry per CDR3 protein. The sample carries tens of thousands of distinct CDR3 sequences, 18% recorded once. In this sample, this clonotype turned up many times.

Material: PBMCs, obtained before treatment. The V gene is TRBV12-3 or TRBV12-4, the J gene TRBJ2-7; D perhaps matches TRBD2 (6 bases). The TCR originated in a male donor with prostate cancer. Here the CDR3 reads CASSFGEVSYEQYF. In DNA, the CDR3 is TGTGCCAGCAGTTTCGGGGAGGTCTCCTACGAGCAGTACTTC.